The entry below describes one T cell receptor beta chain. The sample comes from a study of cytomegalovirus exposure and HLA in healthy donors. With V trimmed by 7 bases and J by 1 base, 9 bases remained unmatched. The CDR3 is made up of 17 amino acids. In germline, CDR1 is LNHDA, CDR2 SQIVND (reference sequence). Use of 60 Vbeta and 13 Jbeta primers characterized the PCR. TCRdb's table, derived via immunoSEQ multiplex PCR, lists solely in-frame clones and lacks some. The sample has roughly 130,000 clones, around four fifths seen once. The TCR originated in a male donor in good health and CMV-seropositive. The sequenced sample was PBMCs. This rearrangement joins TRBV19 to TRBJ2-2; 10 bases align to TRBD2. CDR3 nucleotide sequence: TGTGCCAGTACCCCTCCTTTAGCGGGAGGGAACACCGGGGAGCTGTTTTTT. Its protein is CASTPPLAGGNTGELFF. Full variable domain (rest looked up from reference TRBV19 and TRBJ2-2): DGGITQSPKYLFRKEGQNVTLSCEQNLNHDAMYWYRQDPGQGLRLIYYSQIVNDFQKGDIAEGYSVSREKKESFPLTVTSAQKNPTAFYLCASTPPLAGGNTGELFFGEGSRLTVL.